The T cell receptor beta chain under discussion was sequenced for a study of circulating CD8 cells and anti-PD-1 response in melanoma. Using around 15 ng of total RNA, TCR libraries were made with the QIAseq Immune Repertoire TCR panel. TCRdb reprocessed the reads with MiXCR, giving one entry per CDR3 protein. This table has about 590 distinct CDR3 sequences, 5.5% to 6% appearing once. By share of the sample, this clonotype is medium-sized (0.01 to 0.1%). Sorting of live CD3+CD8+TCRalphabeta+ cells by PD-1 and/or TIGIT gave four subsets. The CDR3 sequence is 15 residues long. CDR1 is LGHDT and CDR2 is YNNKEL in the germline V gene (reference sequence). V was shortened by 4 bases and J by 1 base, with 13 bases between the two germline ends.

Sequenced material: CD8+ T cells from PBMCs, taken at baseline or after one month of anti-PD-1 therapy (not recorded which). This sequence originates from a human donor with melanoma. The chain couples TRBV3-1 to TRBJ1-1; D not resolved. The chain's CDR3 is CASSPSDLGNTEAFF. The CDR3 DNA reads as TGTGCCAGCAGCCCCTCTGACCTGGGGAACACTGAAGCTTTCTTT.